The TCR beta chain described here comes from a study of brain metastases from non-small cell lung cancer. As concerns this clone: This sequence may be a read error, since a much larger clone differs from it by one base. Other nucleotide sequences in the sample specify the same CDR3.

Method: immunoSEQ multiplex PCR; TCRdb's copy keeps in-frame clones and lacks some. Of nearly 2,500 clones listed, roughly 83% were seen once; the top ten hold 9% to 10%. CDR3 length equals 13 residues. The germline CDR1 and CDR2 sequences are SGDLS and YYNGEE. The source of this sequence is a donor aged 40 or over with non-small cell lung cancer. The chain combines TRBV9 with TRBJ2-1; D possibly corresponds to TRBD2 (6 bases). The material sequenced was tumor-adjacent normal tissue. CDR3 sequence (DNA): TGTGCCAGCAGCGTTACTAGCTTCCATGAACAGTTCTTC. The encoded protein is CASSVTSFHEQFF.